This is a list of T cell receptor delta chains from one sample in a study of gamma-delta chains in newborns, infants, children. TCRdb reanalyzed the reads using CATT. The sample lists 4,000 to 5,000 delta-chain clones; under 50% were seen once. Sequenced: blood. The receptors come from a child who received the measles vaccine. CDR3s include the opening cysteine and the closing phenylalanine or tryptophan. Clone sizes are given selectively: once, few, many, or a class where the clone is expanded.

J: TRDJ1; size: .; V: TRDV2; length: 18; CDR3: CACDTPSTKGGYTDKLIF
J: TRDJ1; size: .; V: TRDV1; length: 11; CDR3: CALGPPTKLIF
J: TRDJ1; size: .; V: TRDV1; length: 15; CDR3: CALGDYTSFPPKLIF
J: TRDJ1; size: few; V: TRDV1; length: 14; CDR3: CALGEMIHTDKLIF
J: TRDJ1; size: .; V: TRDV1; length: 19; CDR3: CALGEPITGGFPGTDKLIF
J: TRDJ1; size: .; V: TRDV1; length: 21; CDR3: CALGISFLLDWGYRGTDKLIF
J: TRDJ1; size: few; V: TRDV1; length: 16; CDR3: CALGNPPWGIRTKLIF
J: TRDJ1; size: few; V: TRDV3; length: 16; CDR3: CAFPTEGLGRTDKLIF
J: TRDJ1; size: few; V: TRDV1; length: 15; CDR3: CALGEYTTYTDKLIF
J: TRDJ3; size: .; V: TRDV1; length: 24; CDR3: CALGPRILPQLGFEYSWDTRQMFF
J: TRDJ3; size: few; V: TRAV29/DV5; length: 26; CDR3: CAASGAFRTTCTGEPVSSWDTRQMFF
J: TRDJ1; size: .; V: TRDV1; length: 19; CDR3: CALGEPFRGIRPYTDKLIF
J: TRDJ1; size: .; V: TRDV1; length: 20; CDR3: CALGELEPPTLGGYTDKLIF
J: TRDJ1; size: .; V: TRDV1; length: 17; CDR3: CALGELPDTGGSDKLIF
J: TRDJ1; size: .; V: TRDV1; length: 18; CDR3: CALGVYLGGEGGTDKLIF
J: TRDJ1; size: .; V: TRDV1; length: 18; CDR3: CALGELDLPSFGHDKLIF
J: TRDJ1; size: .; V: TRDV1; length: 26; CDR3: CALGAEFLLKHLTGGPLGMYTDKLIF
J: TRDJ1; size: few; V: TRDV1; length: 23; CDR3: CALGELRPSSLGGPEPCTDKLIF
J: TRDJ1; size: .; V: TRDV1; length: 18; CDR3: CALGFGGFPGAFTDKLIF
J: TRDJ1; size: medium-sized; V: TRDV3; length: 12; CDR3: CAFVGDTDKLIF
J: TRDJ1; size: .; V: TRDV1; length: 17; CDR3: CALGENSYPLYTDKLIF
J: TRDJ1; size: .; V: TRDV1; length: 22; CDR3: CALGELPSSWGIRIEGTDKLIF
J: TRDJ1; size: .; V: TRDV1; length: 19; CDR3: CALGEPSLLPECITDKLIF
J: TRDJ1; size: .; V: TRDV3; length: 13; CDR3: CALSGVHTDKLIF
J: TRDJ2; size: once; V: TRDV1; length: 16; CDR3: CALGELPRWGSAQLFF
J: TRDJ1; size: .; V: TRDV1; length: 19; CDR3: CALGGLGLLGDGYTNKLIF
J: TRDJ1; size: medium-sized; V: TRDV2; length: 18; CDR3: CACDTLLGDTRGTDKLIF
J: TRDJ1; size: .; V: TRDV1; length: 22; CDR3: CALGELSFMYWGSPLSPDKLIF
J: TRDJ3; size: .; V: TRDV2; length: 18; CDR3: CACDNWGLSSWDTRQMFF
J: TRDJ3; size: medium-sized; V: TRDV2; length: 17; CDR3: CACDLGGVAWDTRQMFF
J: TRDJ1; size: .; V: TRDV1; length: 21; CDR3: CALGDKAFPYWGTPKTDKLIF
J: TRDJ1; size: few; V: TRDV1; length: 23; CDR3: CALGPSPLPSLMVLPFGGDKLIF